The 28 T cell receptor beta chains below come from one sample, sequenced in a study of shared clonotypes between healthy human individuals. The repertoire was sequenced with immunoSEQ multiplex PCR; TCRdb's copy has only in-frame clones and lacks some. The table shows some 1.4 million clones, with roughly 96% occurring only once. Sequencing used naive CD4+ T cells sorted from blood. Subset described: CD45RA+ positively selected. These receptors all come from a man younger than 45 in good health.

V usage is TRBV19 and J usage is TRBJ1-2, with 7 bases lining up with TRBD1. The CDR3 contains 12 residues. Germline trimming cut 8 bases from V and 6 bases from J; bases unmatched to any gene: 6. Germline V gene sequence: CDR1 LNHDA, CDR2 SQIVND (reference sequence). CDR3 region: CASYQGGNGYTF. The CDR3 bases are TGTGCCAGTTACCAGGGGGGAAATGGCTACACCTTC.

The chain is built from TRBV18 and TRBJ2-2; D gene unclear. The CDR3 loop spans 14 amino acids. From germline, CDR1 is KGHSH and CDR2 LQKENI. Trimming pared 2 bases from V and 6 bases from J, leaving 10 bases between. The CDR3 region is CASSPNRAAGELFF. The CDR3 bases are TGTGCCAGCTCACCAAATCGGGCCGCCGGGGAGCTGTTTTTT.

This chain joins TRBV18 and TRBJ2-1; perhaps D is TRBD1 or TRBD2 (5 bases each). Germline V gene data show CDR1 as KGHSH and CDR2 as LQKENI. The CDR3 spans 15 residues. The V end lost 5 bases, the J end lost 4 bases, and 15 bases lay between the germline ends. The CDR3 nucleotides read TGTGCCAGCTCAGGAGACGGGACGCTTTACAATGAGCAGTTCTTC. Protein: CASSGDGTLYNEQFF.

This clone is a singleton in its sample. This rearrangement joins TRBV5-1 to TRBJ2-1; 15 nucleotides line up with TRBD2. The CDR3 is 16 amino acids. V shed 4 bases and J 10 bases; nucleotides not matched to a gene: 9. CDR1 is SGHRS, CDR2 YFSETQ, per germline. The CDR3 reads CASSHGLAGGPVEQFF. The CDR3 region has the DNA TGCGCCAGCAGCCACGGACTAGCGGGAGGGCCGGTAGAGCAGTTCTTC.

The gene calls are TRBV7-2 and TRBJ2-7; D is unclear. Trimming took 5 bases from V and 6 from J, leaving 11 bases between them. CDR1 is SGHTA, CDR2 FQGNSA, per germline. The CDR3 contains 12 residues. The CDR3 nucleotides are TGTGCCAGCAGCCGAACCTCGGGCGAGCAGTACTTC. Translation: CASSRTSGEQYF.

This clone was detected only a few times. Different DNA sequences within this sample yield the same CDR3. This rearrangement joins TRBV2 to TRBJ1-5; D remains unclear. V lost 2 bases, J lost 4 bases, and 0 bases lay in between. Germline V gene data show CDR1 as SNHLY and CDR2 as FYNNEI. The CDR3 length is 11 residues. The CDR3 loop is CASSENQPQHF. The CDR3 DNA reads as TGTGCCAGCAGTGAAAATCAGCCCCAGCATTTT.

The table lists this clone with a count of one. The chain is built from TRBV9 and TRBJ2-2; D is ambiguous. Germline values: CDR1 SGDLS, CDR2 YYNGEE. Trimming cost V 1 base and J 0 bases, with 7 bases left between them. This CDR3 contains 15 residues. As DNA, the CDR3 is TGTGCCAGCAGCGTACTACTATCGAACACCGGGGAGCTGTTTTTT. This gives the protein CASSVLLSNTGELFF.

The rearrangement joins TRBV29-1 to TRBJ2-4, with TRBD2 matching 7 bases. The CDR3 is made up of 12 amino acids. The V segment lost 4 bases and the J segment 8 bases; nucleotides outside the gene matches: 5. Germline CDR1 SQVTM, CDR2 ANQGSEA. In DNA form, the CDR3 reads TGCAGCGTTGGGGAGGGTTTACACATTCAGTACTTC. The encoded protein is CSVGEGLHIQYF.

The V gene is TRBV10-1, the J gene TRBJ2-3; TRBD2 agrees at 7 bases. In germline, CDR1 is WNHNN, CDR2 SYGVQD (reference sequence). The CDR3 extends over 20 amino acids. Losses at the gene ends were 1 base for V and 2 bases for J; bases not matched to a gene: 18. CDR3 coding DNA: TGCGCCAGCAGTGAGTTTGGTCTAGCGGTACCCAACCGAGACACAGATACGCAGTATTTT. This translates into CASSEFGLAVPNRDTDTQYF.

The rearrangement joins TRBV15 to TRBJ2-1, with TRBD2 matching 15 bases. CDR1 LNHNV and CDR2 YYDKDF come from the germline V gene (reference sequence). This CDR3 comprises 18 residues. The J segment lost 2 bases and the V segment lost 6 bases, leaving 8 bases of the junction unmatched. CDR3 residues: CATRKGLAGGLAYNEQFF. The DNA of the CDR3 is TGTGCCACCAGAAAGGGACTAGCGGGAGGCCTCGCCTACAATGAGCAGTTCTTC.

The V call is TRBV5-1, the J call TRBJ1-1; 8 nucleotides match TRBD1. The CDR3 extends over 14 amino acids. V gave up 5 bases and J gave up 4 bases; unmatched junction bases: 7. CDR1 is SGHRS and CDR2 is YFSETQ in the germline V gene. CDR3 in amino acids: CASSVNRGGTEAFF. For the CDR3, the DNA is TGCGCCAGCAGTGTGAACAGGGGGGGCACTGAAGCTTTCTTT.

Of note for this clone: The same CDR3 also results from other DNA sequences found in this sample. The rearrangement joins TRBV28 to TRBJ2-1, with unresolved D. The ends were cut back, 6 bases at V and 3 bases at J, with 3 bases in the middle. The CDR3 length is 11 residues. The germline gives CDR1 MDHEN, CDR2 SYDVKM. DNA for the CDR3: TGTGCCAGCAGCTTCTACAATGAGCAGTTCTTC. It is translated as CASSFYNEQFF. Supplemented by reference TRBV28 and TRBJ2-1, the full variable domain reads DVKVTQSSRYLVKRTGEKVFLECVQDMDHENMFWYRQDPGLGLRLIYFSYDVKMKEKGDIPEGYSVSREKKERFSLILESASTNQTSMYLCASSFYNEQFFGPGTRLTVL.

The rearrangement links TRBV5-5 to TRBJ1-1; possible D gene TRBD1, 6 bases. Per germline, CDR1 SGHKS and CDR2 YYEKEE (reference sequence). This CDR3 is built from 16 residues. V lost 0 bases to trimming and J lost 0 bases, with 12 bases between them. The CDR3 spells CASSLGDTFMNTEAFF. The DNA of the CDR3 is TGTGCCAGCAGCTTGGGGGACACCTTCATGAACACTGAAGCTTTCTTT.

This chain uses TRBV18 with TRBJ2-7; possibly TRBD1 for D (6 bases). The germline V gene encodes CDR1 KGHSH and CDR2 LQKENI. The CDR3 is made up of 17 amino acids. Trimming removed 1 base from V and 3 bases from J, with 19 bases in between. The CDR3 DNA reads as TGTGCCAGCTCACCACTAGGACAGAGCAGGATTCTCTACGAGCAGTACTTC. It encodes CASSPLGQSRILYEQYF.

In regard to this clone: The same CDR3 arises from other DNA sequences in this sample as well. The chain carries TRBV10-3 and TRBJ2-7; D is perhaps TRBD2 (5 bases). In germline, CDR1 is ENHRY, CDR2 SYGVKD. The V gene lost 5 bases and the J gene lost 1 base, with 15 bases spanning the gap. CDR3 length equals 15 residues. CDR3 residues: CAISFPTGGSYEQYF. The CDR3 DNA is TGTGCCATCAGTTTTCCCACTGGCGGGTCCTACGAGCAGTACTTC.

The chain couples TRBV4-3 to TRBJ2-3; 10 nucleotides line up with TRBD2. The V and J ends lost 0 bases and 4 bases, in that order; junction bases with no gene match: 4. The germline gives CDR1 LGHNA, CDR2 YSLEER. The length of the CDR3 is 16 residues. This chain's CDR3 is CASSQDLAGVADTQYF. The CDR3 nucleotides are TGCGCCAGCAGCCAAGATCTAGCGGGAGTGGCAGATACGCAGTATTTT.

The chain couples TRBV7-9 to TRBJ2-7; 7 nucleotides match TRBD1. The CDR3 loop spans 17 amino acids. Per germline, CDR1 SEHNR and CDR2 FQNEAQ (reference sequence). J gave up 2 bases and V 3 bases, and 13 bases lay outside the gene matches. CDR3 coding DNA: TGTGCCAGCAGCTTTAGCAAGCAGGGGGACCGGCCCTACGAGCAGTACTTC. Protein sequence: CASSFSKQGDRPYEQYF.

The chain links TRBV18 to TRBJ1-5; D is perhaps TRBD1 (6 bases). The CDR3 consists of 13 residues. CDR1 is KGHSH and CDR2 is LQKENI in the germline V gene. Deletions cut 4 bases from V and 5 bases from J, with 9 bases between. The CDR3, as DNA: TGTGCCAGCTCACTACCAGGGGATCAGCCCCAGCATTTT. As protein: CASSLPGDQPQHF. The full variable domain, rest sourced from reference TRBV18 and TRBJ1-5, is NAGVMQNPRHLVRRRGQEARLRCSPMKGHSHVYWYRQLPEEGLKFMVYLQKENIIDESGMPKERFSAEFPKEGPSILRIQQVVRGDSAAYFCASSLPGDQPQHFGDGTRLSIL.

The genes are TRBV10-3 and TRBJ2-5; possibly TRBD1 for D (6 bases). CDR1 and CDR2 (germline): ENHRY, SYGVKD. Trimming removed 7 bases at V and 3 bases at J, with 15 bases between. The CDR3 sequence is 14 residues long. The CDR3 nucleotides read TGTGCCATCAATGGGGGACCAGGGGAAGAGACCCAGTACTTC. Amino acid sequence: CAINGGPGEETQYF.

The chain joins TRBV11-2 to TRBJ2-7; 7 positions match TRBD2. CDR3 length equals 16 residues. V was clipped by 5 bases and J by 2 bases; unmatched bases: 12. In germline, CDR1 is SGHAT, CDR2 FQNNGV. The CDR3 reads CASSPGRVAGPYEQYF. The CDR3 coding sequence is TGTGCCAGCAGCCCGGGACGAGTAGCGGGCCCCTACGAGCAGTACTTC.

CDR3 DNA sequence: TGTGCCAGCAGCCCTCGGACCAATCAGCCCCAGCATTTT. This encodes CASSPRTNQPQHF. The chain couples TRBV28 to TRBJ1-5; the D is unclear. V was shortened by 6 bases and J by 3 bases, with 9 bases between the two germline ends. Germline CDR1 is MDHEN and CDR2 is SYDVKM. This CDR3 spans 13 amino acids.

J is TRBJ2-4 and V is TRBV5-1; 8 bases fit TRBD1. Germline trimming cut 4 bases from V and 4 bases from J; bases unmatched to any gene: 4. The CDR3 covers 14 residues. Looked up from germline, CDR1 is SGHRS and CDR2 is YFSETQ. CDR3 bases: TGCGCCAGCAGCGCAGGGGGCGCGAAAAACATTCAGTACTTC. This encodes CASSAGGAKNIQYF.

The CDR3 sequence: CASSFTTSGANEQFF. The CDR3 nucleotides are TGTGCCAGCAGCTTTACGACTAGCGGAGCCAATGAGCAGTTCTTC. This chain links TRBV5-6 with TRBJ2-1, with 9 bases identical to TRBD2. This CDR3 has 15 residues. V lost 2 bases to trimming and J lost 6 bases; unmatched junction nucleotides: 6. The V gene's germline CDR1 is SGHDT and CDR2 YYEEEE. The complete variable domain, with remaining parts taken from reference TRBV5-6 and TRBJ2-1, reads DAGVTQSPTHLIKTRGQQVTLRCSPKSGHDTVSWYQQALGQGPQFIFQYYEEEERQRGNFPDRFSGHQFPNYSSELNVNALLLGDSALYLCASSFTTSGANEQFFGPGTRLTVL.

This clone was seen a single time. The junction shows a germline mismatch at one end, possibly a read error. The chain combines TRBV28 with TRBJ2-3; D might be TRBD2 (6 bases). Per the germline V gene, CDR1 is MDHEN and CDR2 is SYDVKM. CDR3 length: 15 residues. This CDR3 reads CGSLGDFRGTDTQYF. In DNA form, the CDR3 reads TGCGGGAGTCTGGGAGATTTTAGGGGCACAGATACGCAGTATTTT.

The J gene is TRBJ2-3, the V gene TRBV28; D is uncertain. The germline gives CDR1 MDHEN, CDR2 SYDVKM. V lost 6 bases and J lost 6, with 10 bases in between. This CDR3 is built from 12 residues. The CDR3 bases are TGTGCCAGCAGCCCCCCCTCGGATACGCAGTATTTT. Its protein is CASSPPSDTQYF.

The CDR3 DNA is TGTGCCAGCAGCTTAGGCACTCTGAACACTGAAGCTTTCTTT. This codes for CASSLGTLNTEAFF. V gene TRBV7-6 combines with J gene TRBJ1-1; D gene ambiguous. CDR3 length: 14 residues. Trimming removed 1 base from V and 0 bases from J, with 6 bases in between. The germline V gene has CDR1 SGHVS and CDR2 FNYEAQ.

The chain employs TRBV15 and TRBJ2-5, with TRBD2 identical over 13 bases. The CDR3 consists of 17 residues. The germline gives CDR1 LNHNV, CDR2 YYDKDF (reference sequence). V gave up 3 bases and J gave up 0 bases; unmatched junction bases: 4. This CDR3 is CATSRRLAGGYQETQYF. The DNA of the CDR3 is TGTGCCACCAGCAGGAGACTAGCGGGAGGTTACCAAGAGACCCAGTACTTC.

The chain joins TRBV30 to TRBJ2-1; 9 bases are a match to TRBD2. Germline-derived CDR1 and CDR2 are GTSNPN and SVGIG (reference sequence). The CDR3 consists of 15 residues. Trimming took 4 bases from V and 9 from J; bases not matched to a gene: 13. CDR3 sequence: CAWNLLSGSRSEQFF. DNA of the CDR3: TGTGCCTGGAACCTACTTAGCGGGAGTAGATCTGAGCAGTTCTTC.